This T cell receptor (beta chain) came from a study of blood T cell repertoires in COVID-19. Across the whole study: Some COVID-19 samples were acute and others convalescent; all came from the United States, Italy and Spain. T cells, B-cell-depleted T cells, or PBMCs provided the cDNA or gDNA that served as material.

Original methodology: Quantification of nucleated cells was approximated via reference gene primer amplification. Sequencing was performed with immunoSEQ multiplex PCR; in TCRdb, only in-frame clones are kept and a portion is missing. That table supplies the V and J calls and clone size; D and trimming were determined from the DNA. Of fewer than 110,000 clones listed, roughly 90% were seen once; the top ten hold 3.5%. Germline trimming cut 7 bases from V and 1 base from J; bases unmatched to any gene: 3. Per the germline V gene, CDR1 is SGHRS and CDR2 is YFSETQ. This CDR3 has 14 amino acids. The sequenced material came from peripheral blood. The chain links TRBV5-1 to TRBJ2-2; 8 bases align to TRBD1. The clonotype comes from a woman aged 60 to 75 with acute or convalescent COVID-19. Here the CDR3 reads CASSGTGNTGELFF. In DNA, the CDR3 is TGCGCCAGCTCCGGGACAGGGAACACCGGGGAGCTGTTTTTT.